The entry below describes one TCR beta chain. The sample comes from a study of blood T cell repertoires in COVID-19. TCRdb keeps only in-frame clones here, not all; method: immunoSEQ multiplex PCR. Altogether fewer than 75,000 clones are present, roughly 84% being singletons, with the ten largest covering approximately 3.6%. The sample comprised peripheral blood. The clonotype was recovered from a man between 65 and 85 years old with acute or convalescent COVID-19.

DNA for the CDR3: TGTGCCAGCAGGACCGGGACAGGGGGGGAAGAGACCCAGTACTTC. This gives the protein CASRTGTGGEETQYF. The chain joins TRBV2 to TRBJ2-5, with 11 positions matching TRBD1. Germline V lookup: CDR1 SNHLY, CDR2 FYNNEI. This CDR3 comprises 15 residues. The trim removed 6 bases at V and 3 bases at J, leaving 6 bases unmatched.